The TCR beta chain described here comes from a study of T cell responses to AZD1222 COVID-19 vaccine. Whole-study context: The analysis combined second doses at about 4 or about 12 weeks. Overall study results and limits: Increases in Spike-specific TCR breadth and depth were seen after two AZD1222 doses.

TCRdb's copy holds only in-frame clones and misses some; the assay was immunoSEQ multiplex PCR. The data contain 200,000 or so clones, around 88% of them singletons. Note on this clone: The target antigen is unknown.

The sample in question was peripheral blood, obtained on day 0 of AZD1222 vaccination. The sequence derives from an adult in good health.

CDR3 region: CASSSGSSGNTIYF. In DNA, the CDR3 is TGTGCCAGCAGCTCGGGTTCCTCTGGAAACACCATATATTTT. J is TRBJ1-3 and V is TRBV7-9; the D is unclear. Per the germline V gene, CDR1 is SEHNR and CDR2 is FQNEAQ (reference sequence). The CDR3 sequence is 14 residues long. V lost 4 bases and J 0 bases, leaving 7 bases between the germline ends.